This entry describes one T cell receptor (beta chain). Using immunoSEQ multiplex PCR, the repertoire was profiled, and TCRdb retains in-frame clones only, with some absent. The table has almost 350,000 clones, more than 70% seen once; the top ten hold just under 4%. This entry is derived from a study of blood T cell repertoires in COVID-19. The overall study: The United States, Italy and Spain supplied acute and convalescent COVID-19 samples. PBMCs, B-cell-depleted T cells, or T cells were the source of the cDNA or gDNA that made up the material.

Germline CDR1 and CDR2: LNHDA and SQIVND (reference sequence). Deletions cut 6 bases from V and 0 bases from J, with 14 bases between. This CDR3 contains 15 residues. This sequence originates from a woman aged 55-70 years with COVID-19, enrolled during active disease. What was sequenced was peripheral blood. This chain links TRBV19 with TRBJ2-5; possibly TRBD1 for D (6 bases). The CDR3 nucleotides are TGTGCCAGTAGGAAGGGGCAGGGGCACCAAGAGACCCAGTACTTC. Protein sequence: CASRKGQGHQETQYF.